Listed here are 24 T cell receptor beta chains from one sample, sequenced in a study of blood T cell repertoires in COVID-19. Measured with immunoSEQ multiplex PCR; TCRdb has only the in-frame clones, and not every one. The profile shows about 200,000 clones, 89% of them singletons. Sequencing was carried out using peripheral blood. The receptors here all came from a woman in her thirties or forties with acute or convalescent COVID-19.

The rearrangement uses TRBV6-6 and TRBJ1-2; maybe TRBD1 (6 bases). V was shortened by 5 bases and J by 5 bases, with 12 bases between the two germline ends. CDR3 length: 13 amino acids. Germline loops: CDR1 MNHNY, CDR2 SVGAGI (reference sequence). The CDR3 bases are TGTGCCAGCAGTCGACAGGAATTTTATGGCTACACCTTC. It specifies CASSRQEFYGYTF.

The rearrangement links TRBV13 to TRBJ1-1; tentatively, D is TRBD1 (5 bases). The germline gives CDR1 PRHDT, CDR2 FYEKMQ (reference sequence). CDR3 length: 14 residues. With 3 bases removed from V and 1 base from J, the gap between germline ends came to 9 bases. The CDR3 protein is CASSFDSTNTEAFF. CDR3 DNA: TGTGCCAGCAGCTTCGACAGCACGAACACTGAAGCTTTCTTT.

This chain's CDR3 is CASSTQWTGNTEAFF. The CDR3, as DNA: TGTGCCAGCAGTACCCAGTGGACAGGGAACACTGAAGCTTTCTTT. The chain links TRBV27 to TRBJ1-1, with 7 bases identical to TRBD1. Germline lookup yields CDR1 MNHEY and CDR2 SMNVEV (reference sequence). This CDR3 is built from 15 residues. V lost 5 bases and J lost 1; bases outside the gene matches: 7.

This chain joins TRBV6-5 and TRBJ2-5, with TRBD2 identical over 11 bases. The CDR3 is 15 residues long. Losses at the gene ends were 5 bases for V and 7 bases for J; bases not matched to a gene: 9. Per the germline V gene, CDR1 is MNHEY and CDR2 is SVGAGI. The CDR3 bases are TGTGCCAGCAGTCATAGCGGGGGGGACCTAGGGACCCAGTACTTC. Translated, it gives CASSHSGGDLGTQYF.

This chain links TRBV19 with TRBJ2-3; D unclear. This CDR3 comprises 15 residues. Per germline, CDR1 LNHDA and CDR2 SQIVND (reference sequence). V was clipped by 1 base and J by 1 base, with 9 bases between them. DNA for the CDR3: TGTGCCAGTAGTATAGCCAACTACCGCACAGATACGCAGTATTTT. This encodes CASSIANYRTDTQYF.

The V call is TRBV18, the J call TRBJ1-3; possibly TRBD1 for D (6 bases). Deletions cut 0 bases from V and 0 bases from J, with 9 bases between. There are 16 residues in the CDR3. Germline CDR1 is KGHSH and CDR2 is LQKENI. The CDR3 DNA reads TGTGCCAGCTCACCACCAACAGGGCACTCTGGAAACACCATATATTTT. This sequence encodes CASSPPTGHSGNTIYF.

The V gene is TRBV7-9, the J gene TRBJ2-7; D is unresolved. V was clipped by 3 bases and J by 1 base, with 4 bases between them. Looked up from germline, CDR1 is SEHNR and CDR2 is FQNEAQ (reference sequence). This CDR3 region has 12 residues. The CDR3 bases are TGTGCCAGCAGCTTTCAGTCCTACGAGCAGTACGTC. Protein: CASSFQSYEQYV.

In DNA, the CDR3 is TGTGCCAGCAGTGCTTTGAGGAACACTGAAGCTTTCTTT. This translates into CASSALRNTEAFF. The genes are TRBV2 and TRBJ1-1; D gene unclear. The length of the CDR3 is 13 residues. Between the trimmed V and J ends, which lost 4 bases and 1 base, there was a span of 7 bases. Germline loops: CDR1 SNHLY, CDR2 FYNNEI.

This sequence joins TRBV9 and TRBJ1-5; weak D call: TRBD1 (6 bases). Trimming stripped 3 bases from V and 6 bases from J, with 19 bases between. Germline CDR1 reads SGDLS; CDR2 reads YYNGEE. The CDR3 has 16 amino acids. This CDR3 reads CASSAGAGAPGQPQHF. CDR3 sequence (DNA): TGTGCCAGCAGCGCCGGGGCAGGGGCTCCAGGTCAGCCCCAGCATTTT. The whole variable domain, remainder taken from reference TRBV9 and TRBJ1-5, is DSGVTQTPKHLITATGQRVTLRCSPRSGDLSVYWYQQSLDQGLQFLIQYYNGEERAKGNILERFSAQQFPDLHSELNLSSLELGDSALYFCASSAGAGAPGQPQHFGDGTRLSIL.

The rearrangement joins TRBV4-1 to TRBJ2-5; 8 bases align to TRBD1. Trimming took 2 bases from V and 6 from J; bases not matched to a gene: 14. CDR1 MGHRA and CDR2 YSYEKL come from the germline V gene. This CDR3 has 17 residues. The CDR3 loop is CASSQWTGPTSEQTQYF. The CDR3 region has the DNA TGCGCCAGCAGCCAATGGACAGGGCCTACCTCTGAGCAGACCCAGTACTTC.

This clone has just one count. This sequence joins TRBV5-4 and TRBJ2-5; possibly TRBD2 for D (5 bases). V dropped 0 bases and J dropped 1 base, with 7 bases sitting between them. CDR1 SGHNT and CDR2 YYREEE come from the germline V gene (reference sequence). The CDR3 contains 14 residues. The CDR3 is CASSLGGPQETQYF. DNA of the CDR3: TGTGCCAGCAGCTTGGGCGGGCCCCAAGAGACCCAGTACTTC.

The chain links TRBV7-2 to TRBJ2-6, with D maybe TRBD1 (6 bases). This CDR3 comprises 18 residues. Germline CDR1 SGHTA, CDR2 FQGNSA. The V end lost 1 base, the J end lost 4 bases, and 17 bases lay between the germline ends. As DNA, the CDR3 is TGTGCCAGCAGCTTAGGTGTTTACAGGGCGAGGGGGGCCAACGTCCTGACTTTC. This translates into CASSLGVYRARGANVLTF.

The J gene is TRBJ1-3, the V gene TRBV14; D gene uncertain. The CDR3 consists of 17 residues. The V end lost 1 base, the J end lost 0 bases, and 13 bases lay between the germline ends. Looked up from germline, CDR1 is SGHDN and CDR2 is FVKESK. This chain's CDR3 is CASSQAGERYSGNTIYF. The CDR3 DNA is TGTGCCAGCAGCCAAGCAGGAGAGCGGTACTCTGGAAACACCATATATTTT.

The V call is TRBV5-4, the J call TRBJ2-4; 11 positions match TRBD1. The CDR3 runs 14 residues. The trim removed 4 bases at V and 10 bases at J, leaving 7 bases unmatched. From germline, CDR1 is SGHNT and CDR2 YYREEE (reference sequence). CDR3 in DNA: TGTGCCAGCAGCGGGGGTGGACAGGGGGCTATTCAGTACTTC. Amino acids: CASSGGGQGAIQYF.

The rearrangement uses TRBV10-2 and TRBJ1-1; a possible D gene is TRBD1 (6 bases). The germline V and J ends were trimmed by 8 bases and 6 bases, with 19 bases remaining between them. Germline V lookup: CDR1 WSHSY, CDR2 SAAADI. CDR3 size: 14 residues. The CDR3 sequence is CASVKQGAAAEAFF. The CDR3, as DNA: TGCGCCAGCGTAAAACAGGGTGCTGCGGCTGAAGCTTTCTTT.

The gene calls are TRBV30 and TRBJ1-6; D is unclear. The germline gives CDR1 GTSNPN, CDR2 SVGIG (reference sequence). V was cut by 0 bases and J by 4 bases, with 10 bases left in between. This CDR3 is built from 15 residues. CDR3 in amino acids: CAWSVGAAYNSPLHF. CDR3 coding DNA: TGTGCCTGGAGTGTCGGAGCGGCTTATAATTCACCCCTCCACTTT.

About this clone itself: One end of the junction does not line up with germline, which may come from a read error. The rearrangement links TRBV5-4 to TRBJ2-4, with a tentative D call TRBD1 (6 bases). Germline loops: CDR1 SGHNT, CDR2 YYREEE (reference sequence). This CDR3 comprises 17 residues. This CDR3 is CASSLVGFRTVPGPRAF. CDR3 bases: TGTGCCAGCAGCTTGGTTGGTTTCAGGACAGTTCCAGGGCCACGGGCATTC.

This clone was observed a few times. This chain links TRBV10-1 with TRBJ2-3; a possible D gene is TRBD2 (5 bases). Trimming left V 4 bases short and J 4 bases short, with 12 bases between. This CDR3 is built from 14 residues. In germline, CDR1 is WNHNN, CDR2 SYGVQD (reference sequence). As DNA, the CDR3 is TGCGCCAGCAGTGTGAAACCGGAGGCAGATACGCAGTATTTT. Translating gives CASSVKPEADTQYF.

The chain carries TRBV7-8 and TRBJ1-4; TRBD1 matches 7 bases. V lost 5 bases to trimming and J lost 11 bases; unmatched junction nucleotides: 8. Looked up from germline, CDR1 is SGHVS and CDR2 is FQNEAQ. The CDR3 consists of 13 residues. The CDR3 reads CASSTAAGGKLFF. The CDR3 coding sequence is TGTGCCAGCAGCACGGCCGCAGGGGGGAAACTGTTTTTT.

This chain connects TRBV9 to TRBJ1-2, with D possibly being TRBD1 (6 bases). The CDR3 loop spans 13 amino acids. Deletions cut 7 bases from V and 7 bases from J, with 17 bases between. CDR1 SGDLS and CDR2 YYNGEE come from the germline V gene. The CDR3 DNA is TGTGCCAGCTTCCGTAAGGGGGAAGGTGGCTACACCTTC. Translating it yields CASFRKGEGGYTF.

This rearrangement joins TRBV27 to TRBJ2-3; 10 nucleotides agree with TRBD1. Trimming cost V 5 bases and J 3 bases; bases outside gene matches: 5. CDR1 is MNHEY and CDR2 is SMNVEV in the germline V gene (reference sequence). CDR3 length equals 15 residues. The CDR3 sequence: CASSRAGQGTDTQYF. The CDR3 nucleotides are TGTGCCAGCAGTCGTGCGGGACAGGGGACAGATACGCAGTATTTT.

The chain employs TRBV25-1 and TRBJ1-3; TRBD1 agrees at 7 bases. Germline CDR1 is MGHDK and CDR2 is SYGVNS. CDR3 length: 16 amino acids. After removal of 1 base from V and 4 bases from J, the junction contained 7 bases not matched to a gene. The chain's CDR3 is CASSELETGAGNTIYF. The CDR3, as DNA: TGTGCCAGCAGTGAATTGGAAACAGGGGCAGGAAACACCATATATTTT.

This chain links TRBV11-2 with TRBJ1-4; 7 bases align to TRBD1. Germline loops: CDR1 SGHAT, CDR2 FQNNGV. The V gene end was trimmed by 6 bases and the J gene end by 7 bases; junction bases not matched to a gene: 2. The CDR3 extends over 12 amino acids. CDR3 DNA sequence: TGTGCCAGCAGAAGACAGGGTGAAAAACTGTTTTTT. Translated: CASRRQGEKLFF.

The genes are TRBV5-1 and TRBJ2-5; perhaps TRBD2 as D (6 bases). CDR3 length equals 15 residues. V was pared by 4 bases and J by 1 base, with 14 bases between. Germline V gives CDR1 SGHRS, CDR2 YFSETQ. CDR3 amino acids: CASSDPSGSQETQYF. In DNA, the CDR3 is TGCGCCAGCAGCGACCCGAGCGGGTCCCAAGAGACCCAGTACTTC.